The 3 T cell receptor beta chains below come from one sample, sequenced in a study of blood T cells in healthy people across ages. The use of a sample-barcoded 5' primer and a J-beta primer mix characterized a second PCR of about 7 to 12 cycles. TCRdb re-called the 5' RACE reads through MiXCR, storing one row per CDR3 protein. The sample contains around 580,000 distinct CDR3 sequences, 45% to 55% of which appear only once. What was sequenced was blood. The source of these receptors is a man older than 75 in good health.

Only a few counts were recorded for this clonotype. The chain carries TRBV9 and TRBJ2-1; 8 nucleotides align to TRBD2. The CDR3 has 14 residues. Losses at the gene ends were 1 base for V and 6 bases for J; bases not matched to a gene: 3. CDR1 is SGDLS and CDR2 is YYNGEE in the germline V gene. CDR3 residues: CASSVSGSFNEQFF. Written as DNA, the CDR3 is TGTGCCAGCAGCGTAAGCGGGAGTTTCAATGAGCAGTTCTTC.

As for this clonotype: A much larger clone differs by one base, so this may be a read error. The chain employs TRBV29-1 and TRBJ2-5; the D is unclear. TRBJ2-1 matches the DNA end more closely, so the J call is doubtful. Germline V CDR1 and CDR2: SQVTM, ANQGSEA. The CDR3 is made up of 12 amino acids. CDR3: CSVGANQETQFF. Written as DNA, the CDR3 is TGCAGCGTTGGCGCAAACCAAGAGACCCAGTTCTTC.

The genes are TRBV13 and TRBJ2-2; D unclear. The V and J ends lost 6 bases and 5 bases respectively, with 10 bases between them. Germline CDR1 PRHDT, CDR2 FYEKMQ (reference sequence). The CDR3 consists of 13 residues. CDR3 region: CASSPRRTGELFF. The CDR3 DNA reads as TGTGCCAGCAGTCCTAGACGGACCGGGGAGCTGTTTTTT.